This entry features one T cell receptor beta chain sequence. Trimming took 4 bases from V and 7 from J, leaving 21 bases between them. Germline assignment: CDR1 SGHRS and CDR2 YFSETQ. This CDR3 contains 15 residues. The repertoire was sequenced with immunoSEQ multiplex PCR; TCRdb's copy has only in-frame clones and lacks some. The sample has about 22,000 clones, 83% seen once. The sample is drawn from a study of control samples from healthy donors and cancer patients. The sequenced sample was PBMCs. J is TRBJ2-7 and V is TRBV5-1; D could derive from TRBD1 or TRBD2 (5 bases each). The clonotype was recovered from a man in his sixties with head and neck cancer. This CDR3 is CASSGTAGTPLEQYF. For the CDR3, the DNA is TGCGCCAGCAGCGGGACCGCAGGGACCCCTTTGGAGCAGTACTTC.